This T cell receptor beta chain was sequenced during a study of OX40 agonist ivuxolimab in advanced cancers. Study summary: Three patients showed partial responses: one hepatocellular carcinoma and two cutaneous melanoma cases.

The CDR3 runs to 15 residues. Here immunoSEQ multiplex PCR was the method, and the copy in TCRdb shows in-frame clones only, minus some. The table has some 63,000 clones, approximately 89% seen once. This sequence originates from an adult with an advanced solid tumor such as melanoma, head and neck, liver or kidney cancer. The genes are TRBV21-1 and TRBJ1-5. TRBV21-1 is reported as a pseudogene. Sequencing was performed on CD4+ or CD8+ T cells sorted from blood, taken in a trial of the OX40 agonist ivuxolimab. The CDR3 DNA is TGTGCCAGCAGCACATCGGGGCGGGGCAATCAGCCCCAGCATTTT. Protein sequence: CASSTSGRGNQPQHF.